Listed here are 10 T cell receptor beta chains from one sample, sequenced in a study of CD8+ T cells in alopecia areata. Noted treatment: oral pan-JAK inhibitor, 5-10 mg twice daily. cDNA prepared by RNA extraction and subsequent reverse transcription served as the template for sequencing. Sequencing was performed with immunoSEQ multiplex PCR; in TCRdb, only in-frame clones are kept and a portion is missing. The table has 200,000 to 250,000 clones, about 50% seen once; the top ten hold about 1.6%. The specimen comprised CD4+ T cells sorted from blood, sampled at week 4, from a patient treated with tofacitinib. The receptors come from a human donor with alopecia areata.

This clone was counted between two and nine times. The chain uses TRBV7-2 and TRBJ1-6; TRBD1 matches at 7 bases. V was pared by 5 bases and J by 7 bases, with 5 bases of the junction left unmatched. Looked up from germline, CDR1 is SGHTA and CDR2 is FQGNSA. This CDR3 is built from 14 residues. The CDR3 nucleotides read TGTGCCAGCAGCCCGACAGGGCTAAATTCACCCCTCCACTTT. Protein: CASSPTGLNSPLHF.

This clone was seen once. In DNA form, the CDR3 reads TGTGCCAGCAGCTTATCCAGGGACCAGAACACTGAAGCTTTCTTT. This codes for CASSLSRDQNTEAFF. The chain couples TRBV7-6 to TRBJ1-1, with D tentatively TRBD1 (5 bases). Germline loops: CDR1 SGHVS, CDR2 FNYEAQ. This CDR3 is 15 amino acids long. The V and J ends lost 2 bases and 1 base respectively, with 11 bases between them.

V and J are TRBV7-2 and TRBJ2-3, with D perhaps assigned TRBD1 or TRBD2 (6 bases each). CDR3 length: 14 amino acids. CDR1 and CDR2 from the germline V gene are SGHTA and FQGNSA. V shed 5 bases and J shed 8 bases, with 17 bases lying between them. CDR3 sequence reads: CASSPDSKGGTQYF. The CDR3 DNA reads TGTGCCAGCAGCCCCGACTCTAAGGGGGGTACGCAGTATTTT.

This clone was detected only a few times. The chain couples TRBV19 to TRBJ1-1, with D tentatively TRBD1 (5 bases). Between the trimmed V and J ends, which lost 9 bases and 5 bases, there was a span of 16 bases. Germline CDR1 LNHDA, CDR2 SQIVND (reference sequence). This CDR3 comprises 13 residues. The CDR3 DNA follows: TGTGCCAGCGCTAGGGGCGTGGGAACTGAAGCTTTCTTT. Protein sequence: CASARGVGTEAFF.

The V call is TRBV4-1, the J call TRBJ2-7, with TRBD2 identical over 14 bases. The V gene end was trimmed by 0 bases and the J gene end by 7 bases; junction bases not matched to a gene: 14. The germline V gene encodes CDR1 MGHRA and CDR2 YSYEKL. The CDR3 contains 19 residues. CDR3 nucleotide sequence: TGCGCCAGCAGCCAAGAAGGACTAGCGGGGGGCCCAGGCTGGGAAGAGCAGTACTTC. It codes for CASSQEGLAGGPGWEEQYF.

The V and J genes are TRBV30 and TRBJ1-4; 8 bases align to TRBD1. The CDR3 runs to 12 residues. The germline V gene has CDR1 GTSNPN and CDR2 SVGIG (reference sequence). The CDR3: CGLGTGQEKLFF. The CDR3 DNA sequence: TGTGGACTCGGGACAGGACAAGAAAAACTGTTTTTT. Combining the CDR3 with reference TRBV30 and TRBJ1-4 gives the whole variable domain SQTIHQWPATLVQPVGSPLSLECTVEGTSNPNLYWYRQAAGRGLQLLFYSVGIGQISSEVPQNLSASRPQDRQFILSSKKLLLSDSGFYLCGLGTGQEKLFFGSGTQLSVL.

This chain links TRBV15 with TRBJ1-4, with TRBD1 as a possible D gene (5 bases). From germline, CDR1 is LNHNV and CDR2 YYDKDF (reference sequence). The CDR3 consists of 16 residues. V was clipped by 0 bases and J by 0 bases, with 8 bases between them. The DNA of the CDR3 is TGTGCCACCAGCAGAGATGGGGACCCAACTAATGAAAAACTGTTTTTT. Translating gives CATSRDGDPTNEKLFF.

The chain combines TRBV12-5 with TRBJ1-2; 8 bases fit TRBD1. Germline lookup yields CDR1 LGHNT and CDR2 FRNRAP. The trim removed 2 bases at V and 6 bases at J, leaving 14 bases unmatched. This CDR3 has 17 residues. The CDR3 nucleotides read TGTGCTAGTGGTTTGACCCGCTCCGGGACAGGATGGCATGGCTACACCTTC. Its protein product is CASGLTRSGTGWHGYTF.

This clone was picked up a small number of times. The CDR3 reads CSVVKSLDTEAFF. CDR3 coding DNA: TGCAGCGTTGTAAAGAGTCTTGACACTGAAGCTTTCTTT. The V and J genes are TRBV29-1 and TRBJ1-1; D is ambiguous. CDR1 SQVTM and CDR2 ANQGSEA come from the germline V gene. Trimming cost V 4 bases and J 3 bases, with 12 bases left between them. There are 13 residues in the CDR3.

CDR3 protein: CATTLRASGVSTDTQYF. The CDR3 DNA reads as TGTGCCACAACATTACGGGCTAGCGGGGTTAGCACAGATACGCAGTATTTT. The chain carries TRBV25-1 and TRBJ2-3; 9 bases map to TRBD2. Germline CDR1 and CDR2: MGHDK and SYGVNS. The CDR3 sequence is 17 residues long. V was pared by 10 bases and J by 0 bases, with 14 bases of the junction left unmatched.